Detailed here is one T cell receptor beta chain. Antigen unknown. The sample originates from a study of response to subunit inactivated influenza vaccine. One entry per CDR3 protein results from TCRdb running MiXCR on the RT-PCR reads. The sample has 700,000 to 900,000 distinct CDR3 sequences; around 21% are singletons. Study-level points and caveats: The authors suggested that every seasonal influenza vaccination recruits few new T cells.

Sequencing used PBMCs from blood, obtained roughly 5 days after vaccination. The clonotype was recovered from a man aged 45-65 years who received an inactivated influenza vaccine.

As DNA, the CDR3 is TGCGCCAGCAGCCAAGGTGGGGGGCTGAACACCGGGGAGCTGTTTTTT. Its translation: CASSQGGGLNTGELFF. This chain links TRBV4-1 with TRBJ2-2; tentatively, D is TRBD1 or TRBD2 (6 bases each). With 1 base removed from V and 1 base from J, the gap between germline ends came to 10 bases. Germline lookup yields CDR1 MGHRA and CDR2 YSYEKL. CDR3 length: 16 residues.